Listed below are T cell receptor beta chains from one sample, sequenced in a study of shared clonotypes between healthy human individuals. Measured with immunoSEQ multiplex PCR; TCRdb has only the in-frame clones, and not every one. Here the sample spans just over 2,000,000 clones, 90% to 95% being singletons. Specimen: naive CD4+ T cells sorted from blood. Every receptor here comes from a man in his late teens or twenties in good health. The CDR3 runs from the conserved cysteine through the conserved F or W. The order of the fields is clone size, D gene, V gene, J gene, CDR3 DNA, CDR3 protein. D genes are given only for firm matches. Where a row states a size, it is once, few, many or the class of an expanded clone; other rows omit it.

once	TRBD1	TRBV7-9	TRBJ2-1	TGTGCCAGCAGCTCGGGACAGGGCCCGGCGGATGAGCAGTTCTTC	CASSSGQGPADEQFF
-	-	TRBV4-1	TRBJ1-6	TGCGCCAGCAGCCAAGCTGAAGGTGAAAGCTATAATTCACCCCTCCACTTT	CASSQAEGESYNSPLHF
-	-	TRBV5-1	TRBJ2-5	TGCGCCAGCAGTGGAGGGGGGTTAGGAGAGACCCAGTACTTC	CASSGGGLGETQYF
-	-	TRBV18	TRBJ2-7	TGTGCCAGCTCACCACTCTTTAACCTCGGACAGCCCAGGGACGAGCAGTACTTC	CASSPLFNLGQPRDEQYF
-	TRBD1	TRBV7-3	TRBJ1-2	TGTGCCAGCAGCCCCAGGGGGGGCGGAGGCTATGGCTACACCTTC	CASSPRGGGGYGYTF
-	TRBD1	TRBV7-9	TRBJ2-7	TGTGCCAGCAGCTTAGCCGGGACAGATTACGAGCAGTACTTC	CASSLAGTDYEQYF
-	-	TRBV2	TRBJ2-1	TGTGCCAGCAGTCCGGACAGATACAATGAGCAGTTCTTC	CASSPDRYNEQFF
few	TRBD1	TRBV30	TRBJ2-7	TGTGCCTGGAGTGTTGACAGGGCTGGAGACGAGCAGTACTTC	CAWSVDRAGDEQYF
-	TRBD2	TRBV5-6	TRBJ2-4	TGTGCCAGCAGCCCCCCCACGGCGGGAGGAACCAAAAACATTCAGTACTTC	CASSPPTAGGTKNIQYF
-	TRBD1	TRBV30	TRBJ2-2	TGTGCCTGGAGTGGCCGGGACAGAACCACCGGGGAGCTGTTTTTT	CAWSGRDRTTGELFF
-	TRBD2	TRBV4-3	TRBJ2-1	TGCGCCAGCAGCCTGGGACTAGCGGGAGCTGAGCAGTTCTTC	CASSLGLAGAEQFF
-	-	TRBV11-2	TRBJ2-4	TGTGCCAGCAGCCCCCGCCCCTCGGGGGGCGTGAGGGGCATTCAGTACTTC	CASSPRPSGGVRGIQYF
once	-	TRBV11-2	TRBJ2-7	TGTGCCAGCAGCTTAGAAGGCAGGGTAGGGTCCTACGAGCAGTACTTC	CASSLEGRVGSYEQYF
-	TRBD1	TRBV6-1	TRBJ1-3	TGTGCCAGCAGTGCCGGACAGGGAGGGAGCGGAAACACCATATATTTT	CASSAGQGGSGNTIYF
-	-	TRBV18	TRBJ1-6	TGTGCCAGCTCATACTCCGAAGGGTATAATTCACCCCTCCACTTT	CASSYSEGYNSPLHF
-	-	TRBV2	TRBJ2-2	TGTGCCAGCGGGTCGGGGAGTGGGAACACCGGGGAGCTGTTTTTT	CASGSGSGNTGELFF
-	-	TRBV10-3	TRBJ2-6	TGTGCCAGTCAGCCAGGGGCCTTTCGGGCCTCTGGGGCCAACGTCCTGACTTTC	CASQPGAFRASGANVLTF
-	-	TRBV5-1	TRBJ2-7	TGCGCCAGCAGCCGGGAAGGCTACGAGCAGTACTTC	CASSREGYEQYF
-	-	TRBV6-5	TRBJ2-1	TGTGCCAGCAGTCGACGAGTGGGGGTTAAGAATGAGCAGTTCTTC	CASSRRVGVKNEQFF
-	-	TRBV2	TRBJ2-1	TGTGCCAGCAGCGTGACAGCAATCAAGGATGAGCAGTTCTTC	CASSVTAIKDEQFF
-	-	TRBV20-1	TRBJ2-5	TGCAGTGCTAGAGTTAAGGAGACCCAGTACTTC	CSARVKETQYF
-	TRBD1	TRBV5-5	TRBJ1-6	TGTGCCAGCAGCAGGCCCGGGACAGGGTTTTATAATTCACCCCTCCACTTT	CASSRPGTGFYNSPLHF
-	-	TRBV27	TRBJ2-7	TGTGCCAGCAGTTCGGCAGGCGGTTCCTACGAGCAGTACTTC	CASSSAGGSYEQYF
-	-	TRBV10-2	TRBJ2-7	TGCGCCAGCAGACACCCGGGACAAGCCTACGAGCAGTACTTC	CASRHPGQAYEQYF